The present T cell receptor beta chain was sequenced within a study of T cell clonality in common variable immunodeficiency. The V gene's germline CDR1 is LGHNA and CDR2 YNFKEQ. This CDR3 has 16 amino acids. The protocol was immunoSEQ multiplex PCR, while the TCRdb copy is restricted to in-frame clones and leaves out a portion. This sample comprises around 81,000 clones, none seen once only. At least ten counts were recorded for this clone. Germline is not matched at one junction end, which may reflect a read error. The read stops 3 residues short of the end of the CDR3; the missing end is completed from the germline J gene.

This chain uses TRBV4-2 with TRBJ2-3, with TRBD1 matching over 8 bases. This clonotype was sampled from a person aged 18-69 years in good health. Sequencing was done on a sample of peripheral blood mononuclear cells. CDR3 bases read: TGCGCCAGCAGCCAAGATGCGGGACAGGAATCAGATACG. It codes for CASSQDAGQESDT. The whole CDR3 region reads CASSQDAGQESDTQYF.